Listed below are T cell receptor beta chains from one sample, sequenced in a study of blood T cells in healthy people across ages. A single record per CDR3 protein comes from TCRdb applying MiXCR to the 5' RACE reads. The table lists 1.5 million to 2 million distinct CDR3 sequences, 30% to 40% of them singletons. The specimen was blood. Receptors were obtained from a human donor in good health. CDR3s leave out the opening cysteine and the closing phenylalanine or tryptophan. Fields, in order: D gene, V gene, J gene, clone size, CDR3 protein. The D gene is left open where the match is weak. Size tells how often a clone was seen (once, few, many) or the class of an expanded clone, and some rows leave it out.

.	TRBV4-2	TRBJ2-7	.	ASSQLPSHRYEQY
.	TRBV7-6	TRBJ1-1	once	ASSLNRASTEAF
.	TRBV20-1	TRBJ2-1	.	SASIWGAELGNEQF
TRBD1	TRBV6-6	TRBJ1-2	few	ASSPTGRGISGYT
.	TRBV4-1	TRBJ2-5	.	ASSQEVGGQETQY
TRBD1	TRBV12-3/TRBV12-4	TRBJ2-7	.	ASSLDTGQHYEQY
TRBD2	TRBV7-2	TRBJ2-1	.	ASSLRRLAGSSYNEQF
.	TRBV5-1	TRBJ2-1	few	ASSLVVTPGGHNEQF
.	TRBV29-1	TRBJ1-1	.	SVDWETEAF
TRBD1	TRBV28	TRBJ2-7	.	ATIPGQAPYEQY
.	TRBV5-1	TRBJ1-2	.	ASSFGRELRAGYT
.	TRBV27	TRBJ2-5	few	ASSHSPQETQY
.	TRBV29-1	TRBJ2-7	few	SVPGWGGHDYEQY
.	TRBV5-6	TRBJ1-5	.	ASSEGKGGINQPQH
.	TRBV3-1	TRBJ2-3	.	ASSPYRDGSTDTQY